Listed below are T cell receptor beta chains from one sample, sequenced in a study of response to subunit inactivated influenza vaccine. TCRdb re-analysed the RT-PCR reads in MiXCR, keeping a single row per CDR3 protein. The data hold around 490,000 distinct CDR3 sequences, with 7.6% observed a single time. This material consisted of PBMCs from blood, taken around 25 months after vaccination. The receptors derive from a man in his fifties or sixties who received an inactivated influenza vaccine. The CDR3 runs from the conserved cysteine through the conserved F or W. The D gene is left open where the match is weak. The listing skips clone size in some rows; elsewhere it reads once, few, many or a size class.

V gene	clone size	J gene	D gene	CDR3 DNA	CDR3 protein
TRBV12-3/TRBV12-4	many	TRBJ1-2	TRBD1	TGTGCCAGCAGCCCCGGGACAGGGGGCGGTTATGGCTACACCTTC	CASSPGTGGGYGYTF
TRBV12-3/TRBV12-4	-	TRBJ1-6	TRBD1	TGTGCCAGCAGACAATTGGACAGGCCTCTCCACTTT	CASRQLDRPLHF
TRBV29-1	-	TRBJ1-3	-	TGCAGCGTCGACTCTGGAAACACCATATATTTT	CSVDSGNTIYF
TRBV12-3/TRBV12-4	many	TRBJ1-1	TRBD1	TGTGCCAGCAGGTACAGGGGGCAGGGGGCTGAAGCTTTCTTT	CASRYRGQGAEAFF
TRBV6-2/TRBV6-3	few	TRBJ2-7	TRBD1	TGTGCCAGCAGTTACTCACCGGGACAGGGGGACTACGAGCAGTACTTC	CASSYSPGQGDYEQYF
TRBV3-1	-	TRBJ2-7	-	TGTGCCAGCAGCCAAGATACGAACTTATACTACGAGCAGTACTTC	CASSQDTNLYYEQYF
TRBV18	-	TRBJ1-1	TRBD1	TGTGCCAGCTCACCAAGGGGGCTGGCTGAAGCTTTCTTT	CASSPRGLAEAFF
TRBV20-1	-	TRBJ2-5	-	TGCAGTGCGCCGAGAGTGGACAACCAAGAGACCCAGTACTTC	CSAPRVDNQETQYF
TRBV14	many	TRBJ1-3	-	TGTGCCAGCAGCCAAATTGGAGGAAACACCATATATTTT	CASSQIGGNTIYF
TRBV4-3	-	TRBJ2-4	TRBD2	TGCGCCAGCAGCCAAGGACTAGCGGGAGCTTTAGGCATTCAGTACTTC	CASSQGLAGALGIQYF
TRBV19	few	TRBJ2-7	-	TGTGCCAGTAGTATATCGGCTAGGGGCTACGAGCAGTACTTC	CASSISARGYEQYF
TRBV6-6	-	TRBJ1-2	-	TGTGCCAGCAGTTACTCATACTATGGCTACACCTTC	CASSYSYYGYTF
TRBV7-2	-	TRBJ1-6	-	TGTGCCAGCAGCTTAGTCGCAGATTCACCCCTCCACTTT	CASSLVADSPLHF
TRBV3-1	many	TRBJ2-3	-	TGTGCCAGCAGCCAAGATCTCGTCGGTGCAGATACGCAGTATTTT	CASSQDLVGADTQYF
TRBV4-3	few	TRBJ1-1	-	TGCGCCAGCAGCCAAGTTGCGGGATTGAACACTGAAGCTTTCTTT	CASSQVAGLNTEAFF
TRBV20-1	many	TRBJ2-2	-	TGCAGTGCTTTACCCTTAGCTCTCGACTTGAACACCGGGGAGCTGTTTTTT	CSALPLALDLNTGELFF
TRBV5-5	-	TRBJ1-3	-	TGTGCCAGCAGCTTGGGGCAGGGTGGACGAAACACCACATATTTT	CASSLGQGGRNTTYF
TRBV7-6	many	TRBJ1-5	-	TGTGCCAGCAGCTTAACAGCTTTAAGCAATCAGCCCCAGCATTTT	CASSLTALSNQPQHF
TRBV5-1	-	TRBJ2-2	-	TGCGCCAGCAGCCCTTCTCCCCAGCTGAACACCGGGGAGCTGTTTTTT	CASSPSPQLNTGELFF
TRBV20-1	few	TRBJ2-3	TRBD2	TGCAGTGCTACGGGACTAGCTCTAGCTAGCACAGATACGCAGTATTTT	CSATGLALASTDTQYF
TRBV7-8	-	TRBJ2-1	-	TGTGCCAGCAGCCCCGCCCGGGGGAGCAACTACAATGAGCAGTTCTTC	CASSPARGSNYNEQFF
TRBV9	many	TRBJ2-7	-	TGTGCCAGCAAGCGCTTGGGAGTCGAGCAGTACTTC	CASKRLGVEQYF
TRBV29-1	-	TRBJ2-1	TRBD2	TGCAGCGTTGAAAAAGGGCGAGCGGGAGGGGGTAATGAGCAGTTCTTC	CSVEKGRAGGGNEQFF
TRBV12-3/TRBV12-4	-	TRBJ1-5	-	TGTGCCAGCAGTTTAGGTGGGGCAGCTAGCAATCAGCCCCAGCATTTT	CASSLGGAASNQPQHF
TRBV4-3	-	TRBJ1-4	TRBD1	TGCGCCAGCAGCCAAGAGGGACAGTTTGGTGAAAAACTGTTTTTT	CASSQEGQFGEKLFF
TRBV3-1	many	TRBJ1-6	-	TGTGCCAGCAGCATCAACGGGGATTATAATTCACCCCTCCACTTT	CASSINGDYNSPLHF
TRBV6-5	-	TRBJ1-2	-	TGTGCCAGCGTTGGGGGGCTTAGCTATGGCTACACCTTC	CASVGGLSYGYTF
TRBV4-1	few	TRBJ1-6	TRBD1	TGCGCCAGCAGCGACAGGGGATACCTAAGTAATTCACCCCTCCACTTT	CASSDRGYLSNSPLHF
TRBV29-1	few	TRBJ2-7	-	TGCAGCGCGCGTCGGGGACCCAACTACGAGCAGTACTTC	CSARRGPNYEQYF
TRBV3-1	many	TRBJ1-1	-	TGTGCCAGCAGCCCCAGAGAGAAACCGAACACTGAAGCTTTCTTT	CASSPREKPNTEAFF
TRBV4-2	many	TRBJ2-2	TRBD2	TGTGCCAGCAGCTTCAACTCGGGGGGGAACACCGGGGAGCTGTTTTTT	CASSFNSGGNTGELFF
TRBV18	few	TRBJ1-5	-	TGTGCCAGCTCACCAAATAAGGGCCAGGGGAGCAATCAGCCCCAGCATTTT	CASSPNKGQGSNQPQHF
TRBV9	-	TRBJ2-1	-	TGTGCCAGCAGCGTAATTGGGAGGAATTACAATGAGCAGTTCTTC	CASSVIGRNYNEQFF
TRBV5-1	few	TRBJ2-1	-	TGCGCCAGCAGCTTGGGAGGATACTCCTACAATGAGCAGTTCTTC	CASSLGGYSYNEQFF
TRBV4-1	few	TRBJ2-1	-	TGCGCCAGCAGCCAAGTCCAAATTAGGACCAATTTCCCCTACAATGAGCAGTTCTTC	CASSQVQIRTNFPYNEQFF
TRBV4-2	few	TRBJ2-7	-	TGTGCCAGCAGCCACATTCAGGGGTACCTCTACGAGCAGTACTTC	CASSHIQGYLYEQYF
TRBV13	many	TRBJ2-3	TRBD2	TGTGCCAGCAGCTTAGCAGCGGGGGCGACAGGTACGCAGTATTTT	CASSLAAGATGTQYF
TRBV12-3/TRBV12-4	-	TRBJ2-5	-	TGTGCCAGCAGTGGAGACAGCCAAGAGACCCAGTACTTC	CASSGDSQETQYF
TRBV6-5	-	TRBJ2-4	-	TGTGCCAGCAGTTATCGGGCGGGGGCGGGTAAAAACATTCAGTACTTC	CASSYRAGAGKNIQYF
TRBV5-1	-	TRBJ2-3	-	TGCGCCAGCAGCAAAGTAGATACGCAGTATTTT	CASSKVDTQYF
TRBV7-2	many	TRBJ2-1	TRBD2	TGTGCCAGCAGCCTCGGACTAGCGGGAGGGCAGTTCTTC	CASSLGLAGGQFF
TRBV9	few	TRBJ2-2	TRBD2	TGTGCCAGCAGCGTAGGCGGGAGGGCCTCGGCCGGGGAGCTGTTTTTT	CASSVGGRASAGELFF
TRBV15	many	TRBJ1-4	-	TGTGCCACCAGCAGAGAGAGGAGGGAAAAACTGTTTTTT	CATSRERREKLFF
TRBV6-5	-	TRBJ2-5	-	TGTGCCAGCAGCTACCCGGCGGGCGGAGTAGAGACCCAGTACTTC	CASSYPAGGVETQYF
TRBV20-1	few	TRBJ2-7	-	TGCAGTGCTAGAGGCTTGCCTTACGAGCAGTACTTC	CSARGLPYEQYF
TRBV29-1	many	TRBJ2-5	-	TGCAGCGTTGTTCACCAGGGGCAAGAGACCCAGTACTTC	CSVVHQGQETQYF
TRBV7-2	few	TRBJ2-2	TRBD2	TGTGCCAGCAGCTCGAACTATCTAGCGGGGGTCGCCGGGGAGCTGTTTTTT	CASSSNYLAGVAGELFF
TRBV10-1	-	TRBJ2-3	-	TGCGCCAGCAGTGACCCACTAGGGGCAGATACGCAGTATTTT	CASSDPLGADTQYF
TRBV20-1	few	TRBJ2-7	TRBD1	TGCAGTGCGCAGACAGGGAGCATAAACGAGCAGTACTTC	CSAQTGSINEQYF
TRBV10-3	few	TRBJ2-1	TRBD2	TGTGCCATCAGTGACCCAGCGGGGGGAAACAATGAGCAGTTCTTC	CAISDPAGGNNEQFF
TRBV12-3/TRBV12-4	-	TRBJ2-7	TRBD1	TGTGCCAGCAGGGGAGGGGGACAGGGGGCCTACGAGCAGTACTTC	CASRGGGQGAYEQYF
TRBV20-1	few	TRBJ2-3	TRBD2	TGCAGTGCCACCAGACTAGCGGGAGGGGACTCGGATACGCAGTATTTT	CSATRLAGGDSDTQYF
TRBV29-1	few	TRBJ1-1	TRBD1	TGCAGCGTTGAGTCAGTGGGACAGTTCGAAGCTTTCTTT	CSVESVGQFEAFF
TRBV20-1	-	TRBJ1-1	TRBD1	TGCAGTGCCAGGGACAGCCCGAACACTGAAGCTTTCTTT	CSARDSPNTEAFF
TRBV3-1	many	TRBJ2-7	-	TGTGCCAGCAGCCACCCCTTAGGGCAGGCAGGCTCCTACGAGCAGTACTTC	CASSHPLGQAGSYEQYF
TRBV11-2	few	TRBJ2-1	TRBD2	TGTGCCAGCAGCCCCAGGACTAGCGGGGGGCTATTAACTGTTAATGAGCAGTTCTTC	CASSPRTSGGLLTVNEQFF
TRBV7-2	-	TRBJ2-7	-	TGTGCCAGCAGCTGGCGACGTGGCTACGAGCAGTACTTC	CASSWRRGYEQYF
TRBV3-1	many	TRBJ1-6	-	TGTGCCAGCAGTAACTTCCGGGACACAAGCCGCCCCCTCCACTTT	CASSNFRDTSRPLHF
TRBV4-2	-	TRBJ1-2	TRBD1	TGTGCCAGCAGCCAAGATATGGGACAGTTGTGGGGCTACACCTTC	CASSQDMGQLWGYTF
TRBV10-3	few	TRBJ1-5	-	TGTGCCATCAGTGATTTTGGACTTGCCAATCAGCCCCAGCATTTT	CAISDFGLANQPQHF